The present T cell receptor beta chain was sequenced within a study of blood T cells in healthy people across ages. For this clonotype: Its target is unknown.

The authors ran a second PCR of 7 to 11 cycles using a sample-barcoded 5' primer and a J-beta primer mix. TCRdb analysed the 5' RACE reads with MiXCR anew, one entry per CDR3 protein. Among about 1.5 million distinct CDR3 sequences listed, 40% to 45% were seen once. The V segment lost 3 bases and the J segment 3 bases; nucleotides outside the gene matches: 9. This CDR3 is 16 amino acids long. Germline V gives CDR1 SGDLS, CDR2 YYNGEE. General study findings and limits: Donor CMV status, an unknown factor, possibly confounded changes in expanded clonotypes.

Material for sequencing was blood. The chain combines TRBV9 with TRBJ1-1; the match to TRBD1 covers 9 bases. This TCR was sampled from a woman aged 18 to 35 in good health. CDR3 in DNA: TGTGCCAGCAGCGCGACAGGGGGAGGCGAGGACACTGAAGCTTTCTTT. Translation gives CASSATGGGEDTEAFF.